What follows is one T cell receptor beta chain and its context. Antigen unknown. This entry is derived from a study of Ad26.COV2.S vaccination and SARS-CoV-2 variants. The study, taken as a whole, reports: Recipients given vaccine exceeded placebo recipients in spike-specific TCR breadth. Estimates derived from TCR breadth and depth analyses may have underestimated total T cell responses. Comparable non-spike TCR breadth was observed in vaccine and placebo recipients.

This CDR3 is built from 14 residues. Per germline, CDR1 SGHTA and CDR2 FQGNSA. V was clipped by 4 bases and J by 6 bases; unmatched bases: 8. Produced via immunoSEQ multiplex PCR; TCRdb's table is partial and in-frame only. The table has over 85,000 clones, approximately 81% seen once. The TCR originated in a human donor who had recovered from COVID-19. This specimen consisted of peripheral blood, obtained after recovery from COVID-19. This rearrangement joins TRBV7-2 to TRBJ2-7; 8 nucleotides agree with TRBD1. The CDR3 reads CASSSWTGKGEQYF. In nucleotides, the CDR3 is TGTGCCAGCAGCTCCTGGACAGGGAAGGGCGAGCAGTACTTC.